This TCR beta chain was identified during a study of T cell repertoires in cytomegalovirus infection. The overall study: Public signatures in TCR beta pointed to CMV infection and matching HLA type.

The table lists this clonotype with a few counts. TCRdb re-called the reads with MiXCR, one entry per CDR3 protein. The sample records some 400,000 distinct CDR3 sequences, roughly 20% being singletons. From germline, CDR1 is ENHRY and CDR2 SYGVKD. CDR3 size: 16 residues. V dropped 7 bases and J dropped 8; count of bases not matched to a gene: 13. This receptor was obtained from a human donor in good health (CMV status not recorded). Some clones in this sample may be carry-over from other donors' samples. The source material was PBMCs. The chain couples TRBV10-3 to TRBJ1-4; TRBD1 matches at 10 bases. For the CDR3, the DNA is TGTGCCATCAAAGCCGGGACAGGGGTTTTGGACGAAAAACTGTTTTTT. It encodes CAIKAGTGVLDEKLFF.